This TCR beta chain was sequenced for a study of Ad26.COV2.S vaccination and SARS-CoV-2 variants. As for the study in general: By the intramuscular route, Ad26.COV2.S was given once, or twice 56 days apart.

The CDR3 runs to 17 residues. Treatment in this sample: around 19 received Ad26.COV2.S at low or high dose, single or two shots; about 5 received placebo; per-sample allocation not given. Vaccine and placebo recipients were sampled on day 63 after the first injection. Clones were sequenced by immunoSEQ multiplex PCR, and TCRdb holds only the in-frame ones, with some missing. This sample carries roughly 680,000 clones, more than 70% of them seen once, and the ten largest clones take over 1.3%. This clonotype was obtained from a person aged 18-60 years who received the Ad26.COV2.S COVID-19 vaccine or a placebo. The V and J genes are TRBV21-1 and TRBJ1-2; the table assigns TRBD1, which was not confirmed against the DNA. TRBV21-1 is a listed pseudogene. Sequencing was performed on peripheral blood, taken in a trial of Ad26.COV2.S vaccine versus placebo. In DNA, the CDR3 is TGTGCCAGCAGCGTCCCGGGACAGATATTAGTTGACTATGGCTACACCTTC. Translating it yields CASSVPGQILVDYGYTF.